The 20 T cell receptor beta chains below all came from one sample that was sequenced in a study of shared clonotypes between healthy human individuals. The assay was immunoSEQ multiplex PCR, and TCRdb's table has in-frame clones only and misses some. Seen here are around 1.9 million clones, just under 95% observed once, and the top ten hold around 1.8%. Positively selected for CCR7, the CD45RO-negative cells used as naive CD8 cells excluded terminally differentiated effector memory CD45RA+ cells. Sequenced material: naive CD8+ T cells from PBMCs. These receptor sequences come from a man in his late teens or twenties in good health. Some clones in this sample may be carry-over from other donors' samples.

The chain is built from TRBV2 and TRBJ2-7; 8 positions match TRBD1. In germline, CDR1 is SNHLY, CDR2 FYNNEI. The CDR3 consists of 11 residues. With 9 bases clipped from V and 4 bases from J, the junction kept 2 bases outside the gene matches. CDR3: CARGQGYEQYF. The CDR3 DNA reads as TGTGCCAGAGGACAGGGTTACGAGCAGTACTTC.

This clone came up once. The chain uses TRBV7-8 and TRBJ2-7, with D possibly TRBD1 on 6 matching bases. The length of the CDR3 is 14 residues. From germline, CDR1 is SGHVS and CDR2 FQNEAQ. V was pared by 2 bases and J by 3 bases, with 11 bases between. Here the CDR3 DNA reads TGTGCCAGCAGCTTATCCCGAGGGGGCTACGAGCAGTACTTC. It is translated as CASSLSRGGYEQYF. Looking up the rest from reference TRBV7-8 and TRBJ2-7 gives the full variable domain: GAGVSQSPRYKVAKRGQDVALRCDPISGHVSLFWYQQALGQGPEFLTYFQNEAQLDKSGLPSDRFFAERPEGSVSTLKIQRTQQEDSAVYLCASSLSRGGYEQYFGPGTRLTVT.

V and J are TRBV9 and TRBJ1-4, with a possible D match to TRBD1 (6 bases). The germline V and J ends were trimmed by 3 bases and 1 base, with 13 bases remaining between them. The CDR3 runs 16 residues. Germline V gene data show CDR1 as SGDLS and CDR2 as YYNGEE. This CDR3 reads CASSGATGLTNEKLFF. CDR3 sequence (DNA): TGTGCCAGCAGCGGGGCAACAGGGCTAACTAATGAAAAACTGTTTTTT.

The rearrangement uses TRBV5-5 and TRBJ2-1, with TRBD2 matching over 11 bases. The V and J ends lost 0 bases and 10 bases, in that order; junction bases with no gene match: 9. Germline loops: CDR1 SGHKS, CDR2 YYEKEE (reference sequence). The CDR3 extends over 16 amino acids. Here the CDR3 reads CASSLAASGRNWEQFF. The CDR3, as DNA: TGTGCCAGCAGCTTGGCAGCTAGCGGGAGGAACTGGGAGCAGTTCTTC.

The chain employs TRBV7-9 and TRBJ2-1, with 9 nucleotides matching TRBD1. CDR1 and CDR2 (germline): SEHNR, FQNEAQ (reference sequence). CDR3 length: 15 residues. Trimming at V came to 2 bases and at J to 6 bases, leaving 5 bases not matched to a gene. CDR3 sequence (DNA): TGTGCCAGCAGCTTACTCGGACAGGGGTTCAATGAGCAGTTCTTC. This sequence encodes CASSLLGQGFNEQFF.

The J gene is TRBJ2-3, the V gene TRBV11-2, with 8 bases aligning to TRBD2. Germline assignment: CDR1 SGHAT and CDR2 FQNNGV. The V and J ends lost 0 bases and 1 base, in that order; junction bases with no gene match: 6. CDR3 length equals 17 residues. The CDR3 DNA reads TGTGCCAGCAGCTTAGACGGGGGGGGATCTCGCACAGATACGCAGTATTTT. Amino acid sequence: CASSLDGGGSRTDTQYF.

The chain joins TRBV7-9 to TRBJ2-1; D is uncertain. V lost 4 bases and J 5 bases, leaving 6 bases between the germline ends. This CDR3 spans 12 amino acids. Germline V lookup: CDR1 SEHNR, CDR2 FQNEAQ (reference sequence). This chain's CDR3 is CASSSGHNEQFF. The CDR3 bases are TGTGCCAGCAGCTCCGGCCACAATGAGCAGTTCTTC.

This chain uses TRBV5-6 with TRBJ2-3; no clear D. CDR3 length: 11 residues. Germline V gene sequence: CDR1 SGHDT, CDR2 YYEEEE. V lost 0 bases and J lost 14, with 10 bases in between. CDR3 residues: CASSLVGIRYF. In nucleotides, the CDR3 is TGTGCCAGCAGCTTGGTTGGAATTCGGTATTTT.

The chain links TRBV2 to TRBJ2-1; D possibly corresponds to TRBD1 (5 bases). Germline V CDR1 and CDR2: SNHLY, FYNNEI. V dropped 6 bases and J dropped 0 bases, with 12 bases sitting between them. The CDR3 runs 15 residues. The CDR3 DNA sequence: TGTGCCAGCAGCGCGACAGCGAGCTCCTACAATGAGCAGTTCTTC. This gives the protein CASSATASSYNEQFF.

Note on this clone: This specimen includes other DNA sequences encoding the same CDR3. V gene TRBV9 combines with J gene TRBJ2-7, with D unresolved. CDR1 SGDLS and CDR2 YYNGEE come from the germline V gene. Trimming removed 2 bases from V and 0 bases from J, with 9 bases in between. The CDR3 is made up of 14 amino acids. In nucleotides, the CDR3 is TGTGCCAGCAGCGTGGGTTCGAGCTCCTACGAGCAGTACTTC. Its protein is CASSVGSSSYEQYF.

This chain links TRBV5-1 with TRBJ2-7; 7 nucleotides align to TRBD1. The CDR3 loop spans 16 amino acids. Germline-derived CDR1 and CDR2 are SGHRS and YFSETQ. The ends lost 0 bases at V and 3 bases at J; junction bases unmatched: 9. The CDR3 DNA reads TGCGCCAGCAGCTTGGTTGGTGGACAGGACATCTACGAGCAGTACTTC. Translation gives CASSLVGGQDIYEQYF.

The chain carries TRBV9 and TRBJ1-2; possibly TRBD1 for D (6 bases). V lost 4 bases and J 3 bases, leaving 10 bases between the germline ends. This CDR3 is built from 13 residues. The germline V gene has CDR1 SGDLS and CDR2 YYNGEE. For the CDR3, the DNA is TGTGCCAGCAGCAGGACAGTCGACTATGGCTACACCTTC. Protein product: CASSRTVDYGYTF.

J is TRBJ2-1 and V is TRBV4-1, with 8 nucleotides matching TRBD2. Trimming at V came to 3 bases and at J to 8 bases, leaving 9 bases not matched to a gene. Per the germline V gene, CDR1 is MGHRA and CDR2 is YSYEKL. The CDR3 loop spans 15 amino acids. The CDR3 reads CASSQAGGLIDEQFF. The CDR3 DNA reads TGCGCCAGCAGCCAGGCGGGGGGACTTATAGATGAGCAGTTCTTC.

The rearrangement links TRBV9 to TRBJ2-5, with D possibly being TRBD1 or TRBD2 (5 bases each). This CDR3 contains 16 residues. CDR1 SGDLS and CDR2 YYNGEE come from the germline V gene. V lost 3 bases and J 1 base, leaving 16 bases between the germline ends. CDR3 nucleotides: TGTGCCAGCAGCGGAACGGGACGGAGCTTCCAAGAGACCCAGTACTTC. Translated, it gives CASSGTGRSFQETQYF.

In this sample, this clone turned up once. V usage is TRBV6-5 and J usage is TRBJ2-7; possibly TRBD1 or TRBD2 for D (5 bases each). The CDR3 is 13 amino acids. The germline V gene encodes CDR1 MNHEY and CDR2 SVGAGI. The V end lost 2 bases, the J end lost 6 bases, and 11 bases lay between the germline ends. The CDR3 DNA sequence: TGTGCCAGCAGTTACGAGGGGTCGGGCGAGCAGTACTTC. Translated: CASSYEGSGEQYF.

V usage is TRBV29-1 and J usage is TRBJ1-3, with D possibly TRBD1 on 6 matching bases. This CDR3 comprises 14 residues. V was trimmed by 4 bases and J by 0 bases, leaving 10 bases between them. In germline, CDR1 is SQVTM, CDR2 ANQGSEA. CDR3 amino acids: CSVVGGPSGNTIYF. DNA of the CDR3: TGCAGCGTTGTAGGGGGACCCTCTGGAAACACCATATATTTT.

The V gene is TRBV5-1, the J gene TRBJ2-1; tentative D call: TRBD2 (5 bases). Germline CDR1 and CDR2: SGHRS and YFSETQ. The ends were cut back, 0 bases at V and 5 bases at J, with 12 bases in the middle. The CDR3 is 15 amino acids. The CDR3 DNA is TGCGCCAGCAGCTTGGAGAGGGCCATCCACAATGAGCAGTTCTTC. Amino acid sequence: CASSLERAIHNEQFF.

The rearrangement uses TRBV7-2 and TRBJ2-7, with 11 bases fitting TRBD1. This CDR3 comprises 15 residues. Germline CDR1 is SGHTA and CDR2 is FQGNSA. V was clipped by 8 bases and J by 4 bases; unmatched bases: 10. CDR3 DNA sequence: TGTGCCAGCCGCGCGGACAGGGGGCGTGTATACGAGCAGTACTTC. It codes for CASRADRGRVYEQYF.

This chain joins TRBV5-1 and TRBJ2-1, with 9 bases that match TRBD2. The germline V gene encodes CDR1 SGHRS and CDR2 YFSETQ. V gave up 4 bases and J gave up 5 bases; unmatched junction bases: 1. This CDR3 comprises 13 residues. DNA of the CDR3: TGCGCCAGCAGCGGACTAGCGAACAATGAGCAGTTCTTC. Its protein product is CASSGLANNEQFF.

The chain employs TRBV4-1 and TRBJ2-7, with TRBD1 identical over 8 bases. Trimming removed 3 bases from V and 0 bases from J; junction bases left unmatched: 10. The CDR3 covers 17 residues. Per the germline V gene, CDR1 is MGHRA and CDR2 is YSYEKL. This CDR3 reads CASSHPGRGHLSYEQYF. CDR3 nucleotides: TGCGCCAGCAGCCACCCGGGCAGGGGGCACCTCTCCTACGAGCAGTACTTC.